The 12 T cell receptor beta chains below were found in one sample sequenced in a study of OX40 agonist ivuxolimab in advanced cancers. TCRdb's table, derived via immunoSEQ multiplex PCR, lists solely in-frame clones and lacks some. Here the sample spans 90,000 to 120,000 clones, around 93% being singletons. The sample consisted of CD4+ or CD8+ T cells sorted from blood, taken in a trial of the OX40 agonist ivuxolimab. All receptors derive from an adult with an advanced solid tumor such as melanoma, head and neck, liver or kidney cancer.

This chain connects TRBV2 to TRBJ1-5, with D maybe TRBD1 (6 bases). V lost 4 bases, J lost 6 bases, and 16 bases lay in between. The CDR3 contains 15 residues. Germline lookup yields CDR1 SNHLY and CDR2 FYNNEI. The CDR3 protein is CASSVQGTSRQPQHF. The CDR3, as DNA: TGTGCCAGCAGTGTGCAGGGGACATCCCGTCAGCCCCAGCATTTT. The full variable domain, with the rest looked up from reference TRBV2 and TRBJ1-5, is EPEVTQTPSHQVTQMGQEVILRCVPISNHLYFYWYRQILGQKVEFLVSFYNNEISEKSEIFDDQFSVERPDGSNFTLKIRSTKLEDSAMYFCASSVQGTSRQPQHFGDGTRLSIL.

The chain employs TRBV20-1 and TRBJ2-7; D unresolved. This CDR3 contains 11 residues. Looked up from germline, CDR1 is DFQATT and CDR2 is SNEGSKA (reference sequence). Written as DNA, the CDR3 is TGCAGCCTCAGGTCCGACTACGAGCAGTACTTC. As protein: CSLRSDYEQYF.

The chain couples TRBV9 to TRBJ2-7; 8 nucleotides line up with TRBD2. The CDR3 is made up of 17 amino acids. V gave up 0 bases and J gave up 6 bases; unmatched junction bases: 14. From germline, CDR1 is SGDLS and CDR2 YYNGEE. CDR3 nucleotide sequence: TGTGCCAGCAGCGTAGCGGATGGGCTAGCGGGTCCCTCCGAGCAGTACTTC. Its protein is CASSVADGLAGPSEQYF.

This chain joins TRBV7-3 and TRBJ1-2; D uncertain. Deletions cut 5 bases from V and 5 bases from J, with 12 bases between. This CDR3 is built from 13 residues. Looked up from germline, CDR1 is SGHTA and CDR2 is FQGTGA. This CDR3 is CASSPRSGYGYTF. CDR3 bases: TGTGCCAGCAGCCCCAGGAGCGGGTATGGCTACACCTTC.

The chain recombines TRBV6-1 with TRBJ1-5, with 8 positions matching TRBD1. Germline CDR1 reads MNHNS; CDR2 reads SASEGT. V shed 7 bases, J shed 4 bases, and the junction held 6 bases outside the gene matches. The CDR3 totals 14 residues. The CDR3 DNA is TGTGCCAGCAAACGGACAGGGCGGAATCAGCCCCAGCATTTT. This sequence encodes CASKRTGRNQPQHF.

This sequence joins TRBV18 and TRBJ1-1; D unresolved. The V end was cut by 3 bases, the J end by 3 bases, with 5 bases between. The CDR3 extends over 12 amino acids. Germline V gives CDR1 KGHSH, CDR2 LQKENI. This CDR3 is CASSPTDTEAFF. CDR3 DNA: TGTGCCAGCTCACCTACGGACACTGAAGCTTTCTTT.

The chain links TRBV7-2 to TRBJ2-3, with TRBD1 matching over 11 bases. This CDR3 has 15 amino acids. Germline V gene lookup returns CDR1 SGHTA and CDR2 FQGNSA. Trimming removed 6 bases from V and 10 bases from J; junction bases left unmatched: 12. The CDR3 bases are TGTGCCAGCAGGCCCGGACAGGGGGCGCTTCTATCGCAGTATTTT. Amino acid sequence: CASRPGQGALLSQYF. Supplemented by reference TRBV7-2 and TRBJ2-3, the full variable domain reads GAGVSQSPSNKVTEKGKDVELRCDPISGHTALYWYRQSLGQGLEFLIYFQGNSAPDKSGLPSDRFSAERTGGSVSTLTIQRTQQEDSAVYLCASRPGQGALLSQYFGPGTRLTVL.

The CDR3 sequence: CASSYGLADDKYF. The CDR3 DNA follows: TGCGCCAGCAGCTATGGACTAGCGGACGACAAGTACTTC. The J gene is TRBJ2-5, the V gene TRBV5-1; TRBD2 matches at 10 bases. The germline V gene has CDR1 SGHRS and CDR2 YFSETQ. The trim removed 3 bases at V and 12 bases at J, leaving 8 bases unmatched. The CDR3 has 13 residues.

The chain employs TRBV19 and TRBJ1-6; D gene ambiguous. CDR3 length: 16 amino acids. Between the trimmed V and J ends, which lost 0 bases and 9 bases, there was a span of 15 bases. The germline V gene encodes CDR1 LNHDA and CDR2 SQIVND (reference sequence). CDR3 amino acids: CASSIDGRAGSSPLHF. Written as DNA, the CDR3 is TGTGCCAGTAGTATAGACGGCCGAGCTGGGAGTTCACCCCTCCACTTT.

This clone was observed a few times. The rearrangement links TRBV11-2 to TRBJ1-2; D is undetermined. CDR1 is SGHAT and CDR2 is FQNNGV in the germline V gene. V lost 6 bases and J lost 4, with 15 bases in between. CDR3 length: 14 residues. CDR3 coding DNA: TGTGCCAGCAGGGCCGGTGGCTTCAGCTATGGCTACACCTTC. Protein product: CASRAGGFSYGYTF.

This clone was picked up many times. The rearrangement links TRBV7-6 to TRBJ1-2, with D possibly TRBD1 on 5 matching bases. V lost 4 bases, J lost 6 bases, and 12 bases lay in between. The V gene's germline CDR1 is SGHVS and CDR2 FNYEAQ. This CDR3 contains 13 residues. The CDR3 reads CASSSVGGNGYTF. The CDR3 DNA sequence: TGTGCCAGCAGCTCCGTCGGGGGGAATGGCTACACCTTC.

The V and J genes are TRBV6-5 and TRBJ2-7; D gene unclear. The V end was cut by 1 base, the J end by 3 bases, with 4 bases between. The CDR3 runs 12 residues. Germline-derived CDR1 and CDR2 are MNHEY and SVGAGI. CDR3 DNA sequence: TGTGCCAGCAGTTACTTGGTCTACGAGCAGTACTTC. This translates into CASSYLVYEQYF.